The next 2 T cell receptor beta chains were all read from a single sample in a study of blood T cell repertoires in COVID-19. Measured with immunoSEQ multiplex PCR; TCRdb has only the in-frame clones, and not every one. The table includes approximately 100,000 clones, 83% detected once. Input material: peripheral blood. These receptor sequences come from an older woman with acute or convalescent COVID-19.

The V gene is TRBV3-1 (or the pseudogene TRBV3-2), the J gene TRBJ1-4; the match to TRBD1 covers 7 bases. V dropped 0 bases and J dropped 6; count of bases not matched to a gene: 13. Per germline, CDR1 LGHDT and CDR2 YNNKEL (reference sequence). The CDR3 covers 18 residues. The chain's CDR3 is CASSQDRAGGFRYEKLFF. The CDR3 DNA reads as TGTGCCAGCAGCCAAGATAGGGCAGGGGGTTTTAGGTATGAAAAACTGTTTTTT.

The chain is built from TRBV9 and TRBJ2-1; D is possibly TRBD1 (6 bases). With 0 bases removed from V and 6 bases from J, the gap between germline ends came to 10 bases. Germline CDR1 SGDLS, CDR2 YYNGEE. The CDR3 extends over 14 amino acids. CDR3 loop: CASSVVGQSNEQFF. The CDR3 DNA reads as TGTGCCAGCAGCGTAGTTGGACAGAGCAATGAGCAGTTCTTC.